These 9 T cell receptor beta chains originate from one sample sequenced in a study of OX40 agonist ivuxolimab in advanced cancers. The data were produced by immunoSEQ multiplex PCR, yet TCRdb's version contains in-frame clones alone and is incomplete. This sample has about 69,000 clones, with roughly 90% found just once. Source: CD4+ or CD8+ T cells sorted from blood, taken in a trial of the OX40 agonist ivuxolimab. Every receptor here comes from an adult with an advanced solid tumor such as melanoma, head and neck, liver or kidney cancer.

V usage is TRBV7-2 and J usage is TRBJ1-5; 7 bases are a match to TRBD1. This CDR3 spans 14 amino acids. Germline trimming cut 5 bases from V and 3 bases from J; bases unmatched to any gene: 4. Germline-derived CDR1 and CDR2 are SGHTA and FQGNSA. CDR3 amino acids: CASSPDRFNQPQHF. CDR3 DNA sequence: TGTGCCAGCAGCCCGGACAGGTTCAATCAGCCCCAGCATTTT.

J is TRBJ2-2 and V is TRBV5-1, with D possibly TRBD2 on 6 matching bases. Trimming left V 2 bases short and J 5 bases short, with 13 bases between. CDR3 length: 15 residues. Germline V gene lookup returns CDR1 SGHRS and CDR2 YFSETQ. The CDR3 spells CASSLEGLGTGELFF. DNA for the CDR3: TGCGCCAGCAGCTTAGAGGGACTGGGTACCGGGGAGCTGTTTTTT.

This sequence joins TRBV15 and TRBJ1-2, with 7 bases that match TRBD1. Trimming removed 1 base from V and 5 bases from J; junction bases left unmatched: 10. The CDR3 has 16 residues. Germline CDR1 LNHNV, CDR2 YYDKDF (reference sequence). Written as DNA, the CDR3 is TGTGCCACCAGCAGAGGCGTCGCAGGGGGGCGTTATGGCTACACCTTC. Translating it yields CATSRGVAGGRYGYTF.

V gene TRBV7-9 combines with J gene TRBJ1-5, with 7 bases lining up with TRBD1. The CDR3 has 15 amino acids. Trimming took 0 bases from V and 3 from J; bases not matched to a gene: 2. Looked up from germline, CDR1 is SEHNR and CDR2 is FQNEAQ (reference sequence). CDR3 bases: TGTGCCAGCAGCTTAGCGGGGACAGCCAATCAGCCCCAGCATTTT. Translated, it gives CASSLAGTANQPQHF. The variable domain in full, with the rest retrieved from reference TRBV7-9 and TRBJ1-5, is DTGVSQNPRHKITKRGQNVTFRCDPISEHNRLYWYRQTLGQGPEFLTYFQNEAQLEKSRLLSDRFSAERPKGSFSTLEIQRTEQGDSAMYLCASSLAGTANQPQHFGDGTRLSIL.

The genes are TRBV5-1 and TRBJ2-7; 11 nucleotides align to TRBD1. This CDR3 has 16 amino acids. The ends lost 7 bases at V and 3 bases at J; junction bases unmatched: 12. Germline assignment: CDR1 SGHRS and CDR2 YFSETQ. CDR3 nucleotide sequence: TGCGCCAGCCAATTAGGACCGGGACAGGGGGACTACGAGCAGTACTTC. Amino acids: CASQLGPGQGDYEQYF.

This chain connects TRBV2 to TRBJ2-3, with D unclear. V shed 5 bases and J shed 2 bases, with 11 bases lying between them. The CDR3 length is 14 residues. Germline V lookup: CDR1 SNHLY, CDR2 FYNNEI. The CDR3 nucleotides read TGTGCCAGCAGTAACCTCGTCCCCACAGATACGCAGTATTTT. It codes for CASSNLVPTDTQYF. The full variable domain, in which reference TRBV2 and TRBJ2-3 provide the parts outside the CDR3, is EPEVTQTPSHQVTQMGQEVILRCVPISNHLYFYWYRQILGQKVEFLVSFYNNEISEKSEIFDDQFSVERPDGSNFTLKIRSTKLEDSAMYFCASSNLVPTDTQYFGPGTRLTVL.

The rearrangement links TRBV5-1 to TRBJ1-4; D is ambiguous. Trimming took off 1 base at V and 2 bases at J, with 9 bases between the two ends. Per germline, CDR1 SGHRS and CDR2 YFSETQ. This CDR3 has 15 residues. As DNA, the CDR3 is TGCGCCAGCAGCTTGACCGGCAACACTAATGAAAAACTGTTTTTT. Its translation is CASSLTGNTNEKLFF.

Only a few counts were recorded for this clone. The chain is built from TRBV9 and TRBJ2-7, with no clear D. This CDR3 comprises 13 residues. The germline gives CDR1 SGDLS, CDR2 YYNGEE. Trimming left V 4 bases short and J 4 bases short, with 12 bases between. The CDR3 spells CASSPQPEYEQYF. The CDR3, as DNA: TGTGCCAGCAGCCCCCAGCCGGAATACGAGCAGTACTTC. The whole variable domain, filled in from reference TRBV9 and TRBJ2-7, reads DSGVTQTPKHLITATGQRVTLRCSPRSGDLSVYWYQQSLDQGLQFLIQYYNGEERAKGNILERFSAQQFPDLHSELNLSSLELGDSALYFCASSPQPEYEQYFGPGTRLTVT.

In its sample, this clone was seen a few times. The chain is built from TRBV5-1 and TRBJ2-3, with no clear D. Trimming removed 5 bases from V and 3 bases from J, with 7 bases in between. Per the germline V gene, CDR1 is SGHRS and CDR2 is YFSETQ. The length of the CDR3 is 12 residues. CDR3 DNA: TGCGCCAGCAGATTAGGAACAGATACGCAGTATTTT. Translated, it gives CASRLGTDTQYF.